This T cell receptor beta chain stems from a study of breast tumors, draining lymph nodes, adjacent tissues. This clonotype was found many times. Samples came from axillary lymph nodes draining the breast cancer. A single record per CDR3 protein comes from TCRdb applying MiXCR to the multiplex PCR reads. The sample consists of some 170,000 distinct CDR3 sequences, 30% to 35% of them appearing once. Germline V gene data show CDR1 as LNHDA and CDR2 as SQIVND (reference sequence). This CDR3 is built from 14 residues. The ends lost 0 bases at V and 6 bases at J; junction bases unmatched: 3. The specimen sequenced was axillary lymph node tissue. V usage is TRBV19 and J usage is TRBJ2-7, with TRBD1 matching 9 bases. This clonotype was obtained from a female donor with breast cancer. Some clones in this sample may be carry-over from other donors' samples. The CDR3 DNA follows: TGTGCCAGTAGTATAGAGGACAGGGGAGGCGAGCAGTACTTC. As protein: CASSIEDRGGEQYF.